These 23 T cell receptor beta chains share one sample of origin, sequenced in a study of blood T cell repertoires in COVID-19. The table came from immunoSEQ multiplex PCR; TCRdb's copy has only in-frame clones and leaves some out. The data contain roughly 170,000 clones, 70% to 85% of them singletons. The material sequenced was peripheral blood. All receptors come from a human donor in a cohort sampled during active COVID-19.

The CDR3 here is CASSTRRYRQHF. CDR3 nucleotide sequence: TGTGCCAGCAGCACCCGAAGGTACCGACAACATTTT. The chain couples TRBV21-1 to TRBJ1-3; TRBD1 reflects the table's D call only, with no check against the DNA. TRBV21-1 is deemed a pseudogene. This CDR3 region has 12 residues.

V and J are TRBV7-6 and TRBJ1-2; D gene ambiguous. Germline lookup yields CDR1 SGHVS and CDR2 FNYEAQ. V shed 5 bases and J shed 5 bases, with 9 bases lying between them. This CDR3 region has 12 residues. The CDR3 DNA follows: TGTGCCAGCAGCGGATCGGGGTATGGCTACACCTTC. Translating gives CASSGSGYGYTF.

This clone was detected only once. The chain joins TRBV3-1 (or the pseudogene TRBV3-2) to TRBJ1-2; D is perhaps TRBD1 (6 bases). Germline CDR1 LGHDT, CDR2 YNNKEL (reference sequence). The CDR3 extends over 16 amino acids. The V and J ends lost 2 bases and 7 bases respectively, with 20 bases between them. The CDR3 nucleotides are TGTGCCAGCAGCCAACCAGGGGCGGCAGGGCACATTGGCTACACCTTC. Protein: CASSQPGAAGHIGYTF.

The chain employs TRBV29-1 and TRBJ2-7; 7 bases are shared with TRBD1. Germline V gene lookup returns CDR1 SQVTM and CDR2 ANQGSEA. Germline trimming cut 7 bases from V and 3 bases from J; bases unmatched to any gene: 15. The CDR3 loop spans 15 amino acids. The CDR3 spells CSAQGSGGPYYEQYF. The CDR3 DNA reads TGCAGCGCCCAAGGTTCAGGGGGTCCCTACTACGAGCAGTACTTC.

This clone has only one observation. The chain carries TRBV7-3 and TRBJ1-1, with a tentative D call TRBD1 (5 bases). Germline V gene data show CDR1 as SGHTA and CDR2 as FQGTGA. This CDR3 comprises 14 residues. The germline V and J ends were trimmed by 1 base and 4 bases, with 10 bases remaining between them. Here the CDR3 DNA reads TGTGCCAGCAGCTTAAATAGGGACTCCACTGAAGCTTTCTTT. Its protein product is CASSLNRDSTEAFF.

This rearrangement joins TRBV5-1 to TRBJ1-1; possibly TRBD1 for D (5 bases). The CDR3 is 16 residues long. The germline V gene encodes CDR1 SGHRS and CDR2 YFSETQ. Trimming shortened V by 3 bases and J by 1 base, and 16 bases separated the two germline ends. CDR3 residues: CASSSTGPGGNTEAFF. CDR3 DNA sequence: TGCGCCAGCAGCTCGACCGGACCCGGGGGGAACACTGAAGCTTTCTTT.

In its sample, this clone was seen a few times. The chain combines TRBV29-1 with TRBJ1-2; D is perhaps TRBD1 (5 bases). Germline V gene data show CDR1 as SQVTM and CDR2 as ANQGSEA. The CDR3 extends over 14 amino acids. V was pared by 7 bases and J by 2 bases, with 17 bases between. CDR3 region: CSADSPRENYGYTF. CDR3 DNA sequence: TGCAGCGCAGACAGCCCTAGGGAAAACTATGGCTACACCTTC.

This clone has a handful of counts. The chain couples TRBV7-9 to TRBJ1-4; 7 bases line up with TRBD1. The CDR3 has 15 residues. Trimming cost V 6 bases and J 4 bases; bases outside gene matches: 8. Germline lookup yields CDR1 SEHNR and CDR2 FQNEAQ (reference sequence). Here the CDR3 reads CASRSGQVDNEKLFF. For the CDR3, the DNA is TGTGCCAGCAGATCCGGACAGGTAGATAATGAAAAACTGTTTTTT. The full variable domain, in which reference TRBV7-9 and TRBJ1-4 provide the parts outside the CDR3, is DTGVSQNPRHKITKRGQNVTFRCDPISEHNRLYWYRQTLGQGPEFLTYFQNEAQLEKSRLLSDRFSAERPKGSFSTLEIQRTEQGDSAMYLCASRSGQVDNEKLFFGSGTQLSVL.

The chain recombines TRBV4-2 with TRBJ1-3; D possibly corresponds to TRBD1 (5 bases). CDR3 length: 16 amino acids. V lost 4 bases to trimming and J lost 0 bases, with 13 bases between them. Germline-derived CDR1 and CDR2 are LGHNA and YNFKEQ. CDR3 protein: CASSLTQGPSGNTIYF. The DNA for the CDR3 is TGTGCCAGCAGCCTCACTCAGGGCCCCTCTGGAAACACCATATATTTT.

CDR3 in DNA: TGTGCCAGCAGCTCCATGGGGGCGCCCGGGGAGACCCAGTACTTC. This encodes CASSSMGAPGETQYF. The chain carries TRBV9 and TRBJ2-5; D is possibly TRBD1 (6 bases). Deletions cut 4 bases from V and 5 bases from J, with 18 bases between. The CDR3 length is 15 residues. Germline CDR1 is SGDLS and CDR2 is YYNGEE.

The V call is TRBV2, the J call TRBJ1-6, with a possible D match to TRBD1 (5 bases). Looked up from germline, CDR1 is SNHLY and CDR2 is FYNNEI. The CDR3 contains 15 residues. Trimming left V 3 bases short and J 0 bases short, with 6 bases between. As DNA, the CDR3 is TGTGCCAGCAGTGACGACAGCTCCTATAATTCACCCCTCCACTTT. This sequence encodes CASSDDSSYNSPLHF.

The V and J genes are TRBV5-1 and TRBJ2-2, with D possibly TRBD1 on 5 matching bases. V was cut by 6 bases and J by 5 bases, with 5 bases left in between. Germline V gene data show CDR1 as SGHRS and CDR2 as YFSETQ. The CDR3 spans 11 residues. Here the CDR3 DNA reads TGCGCCAGCAAGGGGACCGGGGAGCTGTTTTTT. Its protein product is CASKGTGELFF.

J is TRBJ1-1 and V is TRBV7-9; no firm D call. The V gene's germline CDR1 is SEHNR and CDR2 FQNEAQ (reference sequence). Trimming pared 3 bases from V and 4 bases from J, leaving 12 bases between. The CDR3 contains 14 residues. CDR3 protein: CASSFLVGGTEAFF. In nucleotides, the CDR3 is TGTGCCAGCAGCTTTCTAGTAGGCGGCACTGAAGCTTTCTTT.

This chain joins TRBV4-1 and TRBJ2-7, with 8 bases fitting TRBD1. The trim removed 4 bases at V and 6 bases at J, leaving 17 bases unmatched. There are 17 residues in the CDR3. CDR1 and CDR2 from the germline V gene are MGHRA and YSYEKL. In nucleotides, the CDR3 is TGCGCCAGCAGCCTCAGACAGGGGACGGGGGCGTTCGGCGAGCAGTACTTC. Translating gives CASSLRQGTGAFGEQYF.

The V call is TRBV5-3, the J call TRBJ1-5, with D maybe TRBD1 (6 bases). TRBV5-3 is given ORF status, its function remaining uncertain. Trimming left V 5 bases short and J 1 base short, with 10 bases between. This CDR3 region has 14 residues. CDR3 coding DNA: TGTGCCAGAAGGGACAGTGGAAGCAATCAGCCCCAGCATTTT. Translation gives CARRDSGSNQPQHF.

This clone was detected only a few times. This sequence joins TRBV6-6 and TRBJ2-7, with D tentatively TRBD1 (7 bases). CDR3 length: 16 residues. Per the germline V gene, CDR1 is MNHNY and CDR2 is SVGAGI (reference sequence). Trimming cost V 0 bases and J 0 bases, with 12 bases left between them. The CDR3 reads CASSYSGGQNSYEQYF. Written as DNA, the CDR3 is TGTGCCAGCAGTTACTCGGGGGGACAGAACTCCTACGAGCAGTACTTC.

J is TRBJ2-1 and V is TRBV5-1; 7 bases fit TRBD2. CDR1 is SGHRS and CDR2 is YFSETQ in the germline V gene. Trimming took 0 bases from V and 3 from J; bases not matched to a gene: 9. This CDR3 comprises 17 residues. The CDR3 sequence: CASSLVRGGVHYNEQFF. CDR3 in DNA: TGCGCCAGCAGCTTGGTGCGTGGGGGGGTTCACTACAATGAGCAGTTCTTC.

The rearrangement uses TRBV6-5 and TRBJ2-1, with 8 bases lining up with TRBD2. The CDR3 totals 14 residues. Germline-derived CDR1 and CDR2 are MNHEY and SVGAGI. The J segment lost 3 bases and the V segment lost 9 bases, leaving 7 bases of the junction unmatched. The CDR3 loop reads CASTDGGDYNEQFF. DNA for the CDR3: TGTGCCAGTACCGACGGGGGGGACTACAATGAGCAGTTCTTC.

This clone was seen only a few times. This chain uses TRBV25-1 with TRBJ1-1, with 8 bases that match TRBD1. Germline assignment: CDR1 MGHDK and CDR2 SYGVNS. The CDR3 is made up of 16 amino acids. The V gene end was trimmed by 6 bases and the J gene end by 0 bases; junction bases not matched to a gene: 9. Here the CDR3 reads CASSPGQGIMNTEAFF. The DNA of the CDR3 is TGTGCCAGCAGCCCCGGACAGGGAATCATGAACACTGAAGCTTTCTTT.

This clone was detected once. The V and J genes are TRBV20-1 and TRBJ1-1; D unclear. The CDR3 covers 10 residues. Between the trimmed V and J ends, which lost 5 bases and 11 bases, there was a span of 12 bases. Germline V gene sequence: CDR1 DFQATT, CDR2 SNEGSKA (reference sequence). CDR3 in DNA: TGCAGTGCTGAAGACCTGAGGGCTTTCTTT. This encodes CSAEDLRAFF.

This clone showed up just once. V usage is TRBV19 and J usage is TRBJ2-1; 7 positions match TRBD1. The germline V gene encodes CDR1 LNHDA and CDR2 SQIVND (reference sequence). The CDR3 runs 15 residues. The ends lost 7 bases at V and 4 bases at J; junction bases unmatched: 10. CDR3 nucleotide sequence: TGTGCCAGTACTGTTGAGACAGGGAATTACAATGAGCAGTTCTTC. This codes for CASTVETGNYNEQFF. The full variable domain, with the rest looked up from reference TRBV19 and TRBJ2-1, is DGGITQSPKYLFRKEGQNVTLSCEQNLNHDAMYWYRQDPGQGLRLIYYSQIVNDFQKGDIAEGYSVSREKKESFPLTVTSAQKNPTAFYLCASTVETGNYNEQFFGPGTRLTVL.

The chain carries TRBV5-1 and TRBJ1-2; the D gene is possibly TRBD1 (5 bases). V was pared by 3 bases and J by 6 bases, with 9 bases between. The CDR3 has 12 residues. Germline lookup yields CDR1 SGHRS and CDR2 YFSETQ. The CDR3 nucleotides are TGCGCCAGCAGCTACGACAGCCATGGCTACACCTTC. Translation: CASSYDSHGYTF.

A single count supports this clone. CDR3 bases: TGTGCCAGCAGCTTAGGCGGGGTCATCTACGAGCAGTACTTC. Its protein is CASSLGGVIYEQYF. The chain couples TRBV7-2 to TRBJ2-7; the D gene is possibly TRBD2 (6 bases). Per germline, CDR1 SGHTA and CDR2 FQGNSA. The V gene lost 1 base and the J gene lost 3 bases, with 10 bases spanning the gap. There are 14 residues in the CDR3.